Sequencing of this T cell receptor beta chain was carried out in a study of T cells in Graves' hyperthyroidism and ophthalmopathy (dated by TCRdb to 2018 to 2020). Regarding the research as a whole: Peripheral blood was collected at initial diagnosis, before any treatment. Prospective prediction of ophthalmopathy was tested in an independent validation cohort of fewer than 20 hyperthyroidism patients and some 17 patients who later progressed to ophthalmopathy. After blood sampling, hyperthyroidism patients were treated with methimazole at a starting dose of 30 mg daily, and ophthalmopathy patients were treated with high-dose intravenous methylprednisolone. According to the paper, TCR Vbeta CDR3 sequencing was carried out on approximately 140 peripheral blood samples, which came from under 50 ophthalmopathy, 75 or so hyperthyroidism and some 17 progressor patients. TCR V-J signatures able to tell the groups apart were searched for in a discovery cohort of 90 to 100 patients, of whom 43 had Graves' ophthalmopathy and more than 55 had stable Graves' hyperthyroidism. The study also compared thyroid tissue and blood T-cell repertoires from a handful of Graves' hyperthyroidism patients. The 75 to 100 discovery patients were divided at random into training and test sets in a 7:3 ratio.

The TCR beta CDR3 regions were amplified from the RNA transcripts. For the first round of RT-PCR on the TCR CDR3, the HTBI primer set was used together with the Qiagen OneStep RT-PCR kit. Libraries were constructed in a second round of multiplex PCR, after which size selection and purification were performed. Paired-end sequencing of the libraries was performed with 100 bp reads on an Illumina HiSeq2000. The authors' analysis ran thus. SOAPnuke was used to process the raw data, with reads discarded if the reads contained adapters or uncalled bases, had a mean Phred below 15, or lacked an exact constant-primer or identifier match. COPE v1.2.5 was used to merge high-quality paired reads, and clonotypes were defined as unique nucleotide sequences. MiTCR v1.1 was used to align the clonotypes against IMGT TRBV, TRBD and TRBJ reference segments. Only V-J combinations with frequency above 0.0001, covering about 99% of repertoires, were analysed. The TCS score was defined as F50 (clonal expansion) divided by E x V (chaos), with BLOSUM62-based TCRdist calculated between CDR3 peptides within each V-J. Welch's t-statistics and random forest reduced 500 to 650 V-J features to 13, which were used in a naive Bayes classifier (R e1071). The public reads were run again by TCRdb, first through fastp at Q25 and then through MiXCR, and only productive beta chains were kept. Under each unique CDR3 protein, matching rows form one entry showing the most common genes and DNA. For this entry, the V and J calls and clone size follow TCRdb and not the study's own pipeline. The sample table records around 700,000 distinct CDR3 sequences; approximately 19% of these occur just once. The ten largest clones add up to 16% of the sample.

The hyperthyroidism patients were between 18 and 65 years old and newly diagnosed, with a disease duration of less than 2 months. Any patient with an uncontrolled infection, another autoimmune disease, pregnancy or lactation was excluded. Diagnoses were established on the basis of clinical symptoms, serum thyroxine and TRAb, thyroid ultrasound, and orbital computed tomography. Blood from progressor patients was drawn when they were first diagnosed with hyperthyroidism, before any ophthalmopathy symptoms appeared. PBMCs were separated from under 12 ml of fresh peripheral blood using Ficoll-Paque density gradient centrifugation. Progressor patients were first diagnosed with Graves' hyperthyroidism and then developed ophthalmopathy during follow-up. Total RNA was extracted using Trizol reagent, and RNA quality was assessed on an Agilent 2100 Bioanalyzer. This clonotype was observed many times. What antigen it recognizes has not been identified. No per-base quality is available; no much larger clone lies one base away.

The CDR3 contains 13 residues, cysteine and phenylalanine counted. Only the CDR3 DNA stays, 39 bases, in frame from base 1. Here V drops 6 bases and J drops 10 bases, and the junction holds 11 bases not matched to any gene. Reading the germline V gene (reference sequence) gives CDR1 SEHNR and CDR2 FQNEAQ. General findings and caveats noted by the study authors: In validation, the model predicted progression to ophthalmopathy a median of about 6.8 months before onset, with over 60% sensitivity and 72.22% specificity. In cross-validation, a model built on a 13 V-J signature told ophthalmopathy apart from stable hyperthyroidism with under 90% sensitivity and about 81% specificity, and in testing the same model reached 80%/75%. Most expanded thyroid clonotypes (frequency above 0.001) were also found in blood, which suggests that blood repertoires may mirror thyroid immune responses. No statistical method was used to set the sample size in advance, and investigators knew the group allocation.

The sequenced sample consisted of blood. This sequence was found in a woman aged 50 to 60 with Graves' hyperthyroidism that later progressed to Graves' ophthalmopathy. The V and J genes are TRBV7-9 and TRBJ1-1; 7 bases in the middle match TRBD1. The DNA reads TGTGCCAGCAGTTTCCCGAACCGGGACAGAGCTTTCTTT. It is translated as CASSFPNRDRAFF.